The T cell receptor (beta chain) described here comes from a study of Ad26.COV2.S vaccination and SARS-CoV-2 variants. Whole-study results and caveats: It was reported that spike-specific CD8+ and CD4+ T cell responses were substantially broad after vaccination.

As to treatment: approximately 18 received Ad26.COV2.S at low or high dose, single or two shots; about 5 received placebo; per-sample allocation not given. Day 63 after the first injection of vaccine or placebo was the sampling time. Sequencing was performed with immunoSEQ multiplex PCR; in TCRdb, only in-frame clones are kept and a portion is missing. Of under 600,000 clones in the sample, approximately 90% are singletons; the top ten hold under 2%. The sample holds one count of this clone. Its matching antigen is unknown. This CDR3 has 13 amino acids. V dropped 2 bases and J dropped 6 bases, with 8 bases sitting between them.

This receptor was identified in a person aged 18-60 years who received the Ad26.COV2.S COVID-19 vaccine or a placebo. The sample in question was peripheral blood, obtained in a trial of Ad26.COV2.S vaccine versus placebo. The chain combines TRBV12-3 or TRBV12-4 with TRBJ1-5; no clear D gene. CDR3 in amino acids: CASSLFSFQPQHF. As DNA, the CDR3 is TGTGCCAGCAGTTTATTTTCATTTCAGCCCCAGCATTTT.